This T cell receptor beta chain derives from a study of chemoradiotherapy in HPV16-positive cancers. Study-level results: Functional assays defining HPV-specific T cells used only a couple of HPV16-positive patients. Non-HPV-specific T cells did not expand in tumors during treatment, whereas candidate HPV-specific clones and E7-related motifs did.

The table came from immunoSEQ multiplex PCR; TCRdb's copy has only in-frame clones and leaves some out. The sample consists of about 17,000 clones, approximately 90% of them appearing once. V lost 6 bases and J lost 3; bases outside the gene matches: 3. Germline loops: CDR1 ENHRY, CDR2 SYGVKD. This CDR3 is built from 15 residues. As concerns this clone: Antigen unknown.

The sequencing here drew on blood, taken from a patient who underwent chemoradiotherapy. This receptor was taken from a human donor with HPV-associated anogenital cancer. V usage is TRBV10-3 and J usage is TRBJ2-1; 12 nucleotides match TRBD2. CDR3 in amino acids: CAIRKLAGGYNEQFF. DNA of the CDR3: TGTGCCATCAGGAAACTAGCGGGGGGCTACAATGAGCAGTTCTTC.